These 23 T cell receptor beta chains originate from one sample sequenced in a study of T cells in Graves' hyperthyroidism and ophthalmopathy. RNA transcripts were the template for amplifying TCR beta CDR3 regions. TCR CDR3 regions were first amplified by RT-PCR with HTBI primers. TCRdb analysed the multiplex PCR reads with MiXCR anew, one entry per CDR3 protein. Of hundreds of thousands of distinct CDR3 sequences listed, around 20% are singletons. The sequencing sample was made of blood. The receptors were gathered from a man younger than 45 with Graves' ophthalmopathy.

CDR3 sequence (DNA): TGCGCCAGCAGTGAGACGGGGAAGGGAGAGACCCAGTACTTC. Translating gives CASSETGKGETQYF. The J gene is TRBJ2-5, the V gene TRBV10-2; a weak D match, TRBD2 (5 bases). The V gene's germline CDR1 is WSHSY and CDR2 SAAADI. V lost 2 bases to trimming and J lost 4 bases, with 11 bases between them. The CDR3 consists of 14 residues.

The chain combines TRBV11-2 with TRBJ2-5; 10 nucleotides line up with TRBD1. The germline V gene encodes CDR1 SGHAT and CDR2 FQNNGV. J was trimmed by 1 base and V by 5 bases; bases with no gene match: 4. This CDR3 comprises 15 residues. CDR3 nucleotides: TGTGCCAGCAGCCGGGACAGGGGAGGCCAAGAGACCCAGTACTTC. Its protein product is CASSRDRGGQETQYF.

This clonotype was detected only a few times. The CDR3 region is CASSLEVGPNYGYTF. CDR3 coding DNA: TGTGCCAGCAGCTTAGAGGTGGGACCTAACTATGGCTACACCTTC. V is TRBV7-8 and J is TRBJ1-2, with D possibly being TRBD1 (5 bases). The CDR3 consists of 15 residues. CDR1 and CDR2 from the germline V gene are SGHVS and FQNEAQ. The germline V and J ends were trimmed by 1 base and 0 bases, with 9 bases remaining between them.

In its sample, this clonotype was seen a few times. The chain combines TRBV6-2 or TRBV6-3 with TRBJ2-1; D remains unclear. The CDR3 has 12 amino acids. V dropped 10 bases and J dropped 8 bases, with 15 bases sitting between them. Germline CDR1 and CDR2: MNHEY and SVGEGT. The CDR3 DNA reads TGTGCCACCATGACTCCCTCGGATGAGCAGTTCTTC. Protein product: CATMTPSDEQFF.

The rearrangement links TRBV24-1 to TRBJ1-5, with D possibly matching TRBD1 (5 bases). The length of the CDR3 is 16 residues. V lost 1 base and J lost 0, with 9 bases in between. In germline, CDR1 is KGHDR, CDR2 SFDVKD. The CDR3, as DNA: TGTGCCACCAGTGATTTAATCGGACATAGCAATCAGCCCCAGCATTTT. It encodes CATSDLIGHSNQPQHF.

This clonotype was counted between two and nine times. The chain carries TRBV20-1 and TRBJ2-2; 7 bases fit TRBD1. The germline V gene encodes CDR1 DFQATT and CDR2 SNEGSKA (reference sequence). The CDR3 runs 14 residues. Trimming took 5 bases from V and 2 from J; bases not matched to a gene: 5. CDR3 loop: CSARTGLNTGELFF. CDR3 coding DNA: TGCAGTGCTCGGACAGGCCTTAACACCGGGGAGCTGTTTTTT.

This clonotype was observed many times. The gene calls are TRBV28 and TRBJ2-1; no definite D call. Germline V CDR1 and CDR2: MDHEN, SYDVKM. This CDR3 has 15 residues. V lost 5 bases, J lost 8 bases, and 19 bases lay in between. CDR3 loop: CASSDRESGNHEQFF. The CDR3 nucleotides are TGTGCCAGCAGTGACCGTGAGTCAGGTAATCATGAGCAGTTCTTC.

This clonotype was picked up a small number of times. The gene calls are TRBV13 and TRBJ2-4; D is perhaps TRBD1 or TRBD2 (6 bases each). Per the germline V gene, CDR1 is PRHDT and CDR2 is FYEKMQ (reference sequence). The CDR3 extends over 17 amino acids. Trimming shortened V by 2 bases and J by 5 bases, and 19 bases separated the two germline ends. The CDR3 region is CASSLNTTGSGENIQYF. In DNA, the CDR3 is TGTGCCAGCAGCTTAAACACTACAGGGTCGGGGGAAAACATTCAGTACTTC.

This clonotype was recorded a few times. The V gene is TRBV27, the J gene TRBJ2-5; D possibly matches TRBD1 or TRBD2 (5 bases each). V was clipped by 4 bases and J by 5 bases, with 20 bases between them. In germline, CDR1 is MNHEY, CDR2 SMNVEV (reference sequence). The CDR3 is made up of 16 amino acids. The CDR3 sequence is CASSSLDSPPGETQYF. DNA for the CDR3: TGTGCCAGCAGTTCTCTCGACAGTCCCCCGGGGGAGACCCAGTACTTC.

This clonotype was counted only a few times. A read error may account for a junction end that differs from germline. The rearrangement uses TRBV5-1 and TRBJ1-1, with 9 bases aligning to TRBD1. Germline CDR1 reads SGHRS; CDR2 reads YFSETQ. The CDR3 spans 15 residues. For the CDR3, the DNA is TGCGCCAGCAGTTTGGGACAGGGCGTGAACACTGGAGCTTTCTTT. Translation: CASSLGQGVNTGAFF.

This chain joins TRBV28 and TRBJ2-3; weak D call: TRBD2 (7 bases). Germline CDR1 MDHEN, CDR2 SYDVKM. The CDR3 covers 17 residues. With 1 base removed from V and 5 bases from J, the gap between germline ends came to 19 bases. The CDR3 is CASSLSPSGTSIDTQYF. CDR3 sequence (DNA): TGTGCCAGCAGTTTATCCCCGAGCGGGACAAGTATAGATACGCAGTATTTT.

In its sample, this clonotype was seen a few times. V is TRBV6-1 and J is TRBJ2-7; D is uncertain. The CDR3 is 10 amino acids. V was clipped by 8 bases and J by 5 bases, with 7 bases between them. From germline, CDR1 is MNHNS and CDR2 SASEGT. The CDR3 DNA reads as TGTGCCAGCTCACACCACGAGCAGTACTTC. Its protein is CASSHHEQYF.

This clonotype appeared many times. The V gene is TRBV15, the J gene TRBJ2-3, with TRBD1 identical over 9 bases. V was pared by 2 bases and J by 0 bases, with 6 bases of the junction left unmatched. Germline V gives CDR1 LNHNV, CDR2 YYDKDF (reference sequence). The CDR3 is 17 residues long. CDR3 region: CATSRSRTGASTDTQYF. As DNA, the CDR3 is TGTGCCACCAGCAGATCTCGGACAGGGGCTAGCACAGATACGCAGTATTTT.

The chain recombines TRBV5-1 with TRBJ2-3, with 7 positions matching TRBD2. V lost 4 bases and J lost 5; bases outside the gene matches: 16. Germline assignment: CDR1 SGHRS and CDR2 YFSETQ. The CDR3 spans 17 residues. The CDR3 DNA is TGCGCCAGCAGCCCTAAACCAGCGGGACGAACCGGAGATACGCAGTATTTT. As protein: CASSPKPAGRTGDTQYF. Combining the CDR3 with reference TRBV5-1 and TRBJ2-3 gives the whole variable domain KAGVTQTPRYLIKTRGQQVTLSCSPISGHRSVSWYQQTPGQGLQFLFEYFSETQRNKGNFPGRFSGRQFSNSRSEMNVSTLELGDSALYLCASSPKPAGRTGDTQYFGPGTRLTVL.

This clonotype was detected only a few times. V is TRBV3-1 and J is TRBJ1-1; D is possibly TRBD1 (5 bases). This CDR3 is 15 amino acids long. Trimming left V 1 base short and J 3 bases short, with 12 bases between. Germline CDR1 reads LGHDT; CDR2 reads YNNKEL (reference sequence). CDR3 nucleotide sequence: TGTGCCAGCAGCCAAGCAGGGTTTTTGGACACTGAAGCTTTCTTT. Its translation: CASSQAGFLDTEAFF.

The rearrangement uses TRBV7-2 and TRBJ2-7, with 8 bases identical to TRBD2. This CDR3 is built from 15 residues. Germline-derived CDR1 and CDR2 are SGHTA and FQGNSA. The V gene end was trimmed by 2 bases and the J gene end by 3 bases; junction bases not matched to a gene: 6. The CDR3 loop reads CASSLSGSSIYEQYF. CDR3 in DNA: TGTGCCAGCAGCTTAAGCGGGAGTTCTATCTACGAGCAGTACTTC.

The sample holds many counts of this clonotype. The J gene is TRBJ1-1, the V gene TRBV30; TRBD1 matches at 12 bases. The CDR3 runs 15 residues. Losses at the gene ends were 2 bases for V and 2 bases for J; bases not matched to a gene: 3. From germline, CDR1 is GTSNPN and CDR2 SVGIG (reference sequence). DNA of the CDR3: TGTGCCTGGAGTACCGGGACAGGGGGCAACACTGAAGCTTTCTTT. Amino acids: CAWSTGTGGNTEAFF.

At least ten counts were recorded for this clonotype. The CDR3 sequence: CASSRSGSSRGELFF. The CDR3 bases are TGTGCCAGCAGCCGTAGCGGGAGCTCTCGCGGGGAGCTGTTTTTT. The chain is built from TRBV12-3 or TRBV12-4 and TRBJ2-2; 9 bases match TRBD2. This CDR3 is built from 15 residues. The trim removed 6 bases at V and 7 bases at J, leaving 9 bases unmatched.

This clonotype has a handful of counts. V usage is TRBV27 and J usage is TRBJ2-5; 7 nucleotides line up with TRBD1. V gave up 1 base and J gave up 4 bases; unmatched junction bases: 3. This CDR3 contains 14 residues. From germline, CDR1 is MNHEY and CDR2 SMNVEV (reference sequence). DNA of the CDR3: TGTGCCAGCAGTTTATTAGGGGGCGGAGAGACCCAGTACTTC. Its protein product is CASSLLGGGETQYF.

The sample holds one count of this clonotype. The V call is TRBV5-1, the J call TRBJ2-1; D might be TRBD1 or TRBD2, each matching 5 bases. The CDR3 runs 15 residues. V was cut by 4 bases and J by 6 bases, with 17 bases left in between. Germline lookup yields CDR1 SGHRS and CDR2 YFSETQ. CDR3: CASSGTNSILNEQFF. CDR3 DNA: TGCGCCAGCAGCGGGACGAACTCCATCCTCAATGAGCAGTTCTTC.

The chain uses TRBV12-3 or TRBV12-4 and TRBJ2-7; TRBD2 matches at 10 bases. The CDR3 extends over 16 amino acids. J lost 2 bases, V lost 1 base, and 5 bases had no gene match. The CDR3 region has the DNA TGTGCCAGCAGTTTAGGGAGGACTAGCGGAGCCTACGAGCAGTACTTC. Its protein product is CASSLGRTSGAYEQYF.

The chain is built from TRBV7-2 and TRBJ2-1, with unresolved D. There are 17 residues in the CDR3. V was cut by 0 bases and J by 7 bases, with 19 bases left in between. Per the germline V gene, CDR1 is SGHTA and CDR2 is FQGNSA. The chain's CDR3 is CASSLALGANTPNEQFF. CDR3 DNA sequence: TGTGCCAGCAGCTTAGCGCTGGGTGCCAATACGCCAAATGAGCAGTTCTTC.

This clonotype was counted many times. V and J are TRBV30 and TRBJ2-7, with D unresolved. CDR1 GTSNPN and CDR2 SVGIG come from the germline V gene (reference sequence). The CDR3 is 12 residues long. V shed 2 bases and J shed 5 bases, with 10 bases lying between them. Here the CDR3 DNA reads TGTGCCTGGAGTTTCATTAGGGACGAGCAGTACTTC. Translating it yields CAWSFIRDEQYF.